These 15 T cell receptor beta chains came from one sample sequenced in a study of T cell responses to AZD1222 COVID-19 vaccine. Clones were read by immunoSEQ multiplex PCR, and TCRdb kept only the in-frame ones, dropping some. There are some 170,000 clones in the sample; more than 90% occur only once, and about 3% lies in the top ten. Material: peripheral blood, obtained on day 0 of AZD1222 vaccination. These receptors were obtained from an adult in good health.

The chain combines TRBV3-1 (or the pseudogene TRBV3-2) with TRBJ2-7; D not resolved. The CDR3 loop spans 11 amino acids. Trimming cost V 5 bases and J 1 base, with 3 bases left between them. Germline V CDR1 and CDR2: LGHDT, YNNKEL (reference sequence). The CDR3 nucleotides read TGTGCCAGCAGCAGTTCCTACGAGCAGTACTTC. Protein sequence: CASSSSYEQYF.

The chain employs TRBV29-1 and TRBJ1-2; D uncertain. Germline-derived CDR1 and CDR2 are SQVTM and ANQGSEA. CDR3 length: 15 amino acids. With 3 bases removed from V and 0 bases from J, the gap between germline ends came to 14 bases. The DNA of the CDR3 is TGCAGCGTTGAGGTTGCGGCAGCTGCTAACTATGGCTACACCTTC. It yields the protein CSVEVAAAANYGYTF.

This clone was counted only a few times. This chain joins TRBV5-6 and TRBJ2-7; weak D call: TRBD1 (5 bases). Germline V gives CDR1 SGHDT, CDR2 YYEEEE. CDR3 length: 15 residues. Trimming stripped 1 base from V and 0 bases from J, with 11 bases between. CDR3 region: CASSLSFQGSYEQYF. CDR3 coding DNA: TGTGCCAGCAGCTTGTCTTTCCAGGGCTCCTACGAGCAGTACTTC.

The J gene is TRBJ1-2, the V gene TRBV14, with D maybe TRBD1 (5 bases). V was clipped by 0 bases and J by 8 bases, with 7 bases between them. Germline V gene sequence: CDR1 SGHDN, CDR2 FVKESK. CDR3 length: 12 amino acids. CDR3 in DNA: TGTGCCAGCAGCCAAGATCGGGGCGGCTACACCTTC. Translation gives CASSQDRGGYTF.

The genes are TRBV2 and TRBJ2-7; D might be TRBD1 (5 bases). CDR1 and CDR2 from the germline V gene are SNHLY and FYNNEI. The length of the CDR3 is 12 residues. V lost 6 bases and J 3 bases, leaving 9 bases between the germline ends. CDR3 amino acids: CASRPDSYEQYF. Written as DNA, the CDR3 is TGTGCCAGCAGGCCCGACAGCTACGAGCAGTACTTC.

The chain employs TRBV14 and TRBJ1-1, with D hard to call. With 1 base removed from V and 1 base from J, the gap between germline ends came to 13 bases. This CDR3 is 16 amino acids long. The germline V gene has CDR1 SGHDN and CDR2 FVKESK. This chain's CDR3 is CASSQGVGWQNTEAFF. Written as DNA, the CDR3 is TGTGCCAGCAGCCAAGGCGTCGGGTGGCAGAACACTGAAGCTTTCTTT.

The CDR3 coding sequence is TGTGCCAGCAGCTCACAATCCGGGACAGGGCCTCCTCACGTCTATGGCTACACCTTC. Translating gives CASSSQSGTGPPHVYGYTF. V and J are TRBV7-2 and TRBJ1-2; 9 bases match TRBD1. V lost 4 bases, J lost 4 bases, and 19 bases stayed unmatched. Per germline, CDR1 SGHTA and CDR2 FQGNSA. The CDR3 is 19 residues long.

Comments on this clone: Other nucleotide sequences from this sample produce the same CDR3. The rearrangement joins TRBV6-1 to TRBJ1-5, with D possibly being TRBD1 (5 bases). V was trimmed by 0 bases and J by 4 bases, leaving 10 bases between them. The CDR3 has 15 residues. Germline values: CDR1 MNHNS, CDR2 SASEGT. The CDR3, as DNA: TGTGCCAGCAGTGAAGCCGGGGGAGGTAATCAGCCCCAGCATTTT. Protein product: CASSEAGGGNQPQHF.

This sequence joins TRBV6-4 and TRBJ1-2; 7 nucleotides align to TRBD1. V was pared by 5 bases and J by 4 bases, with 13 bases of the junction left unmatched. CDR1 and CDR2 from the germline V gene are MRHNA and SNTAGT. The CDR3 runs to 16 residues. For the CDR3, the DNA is TGTGCCAGCAGTCCCACCTCTTCCGGGACAGCCTATGGCTACACCTTC. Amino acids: CASSPTSSGTAYGYTF.

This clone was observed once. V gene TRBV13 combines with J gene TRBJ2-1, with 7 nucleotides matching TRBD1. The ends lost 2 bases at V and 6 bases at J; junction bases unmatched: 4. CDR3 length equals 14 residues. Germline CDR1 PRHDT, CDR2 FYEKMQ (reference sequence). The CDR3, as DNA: TGTGCCAGCAGCTTATCGCGACAGGGCAATGAGCAGTTCTTC. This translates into CASSLSRQGNEQFF.

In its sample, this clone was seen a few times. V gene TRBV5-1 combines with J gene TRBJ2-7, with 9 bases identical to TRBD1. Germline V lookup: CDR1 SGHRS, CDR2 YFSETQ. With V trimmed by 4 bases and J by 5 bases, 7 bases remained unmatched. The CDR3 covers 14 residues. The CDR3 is CASSPGQGRHEQYF. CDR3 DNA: TGCGCCAGCAGCCCCGGACAGGGGAGGCACGAGCAGTACTTC.

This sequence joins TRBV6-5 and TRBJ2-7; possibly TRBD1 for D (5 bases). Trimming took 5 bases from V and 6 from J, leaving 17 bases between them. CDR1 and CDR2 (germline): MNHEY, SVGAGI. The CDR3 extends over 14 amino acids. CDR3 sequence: CASSRGTPRLEQYF. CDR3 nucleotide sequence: TGTGCCAGCAGTAGGGGCACTCCCCGACTCGAGCAGTACTTC.

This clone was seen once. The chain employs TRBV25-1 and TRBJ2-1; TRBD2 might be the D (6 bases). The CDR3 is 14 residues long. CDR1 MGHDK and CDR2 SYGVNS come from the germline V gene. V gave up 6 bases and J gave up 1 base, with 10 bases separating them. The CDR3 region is CASRDGGSYNEQFF. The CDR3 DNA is TGTGCCAGCAGAGATGGGGGGTCCTACAATGAGCAGTTCTTC.

Here the CDR3 DNA reads TGTGCCAGCCCCTCTAGCGGGAGGGACAATGAGCAGTTCTTC. Translating gives CASPSSGRDNEQFF. The rearrangement uses TRBV2 and TRBJ2-1; 12 nucleotides line up with TRBD2. Germline CDR1 reads SNHLY; CDR2 reads FYNNEI. This CDR3 is built from 14 residues. The V gene end was trimmed by 8 bases and the J gene end by 5 bases; junction bases not matched to a gene: 4.

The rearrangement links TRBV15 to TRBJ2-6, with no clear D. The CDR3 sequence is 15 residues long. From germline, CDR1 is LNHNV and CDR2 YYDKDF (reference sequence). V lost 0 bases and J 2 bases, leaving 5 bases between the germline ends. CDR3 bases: TGTGCCACCAGCAGAGATGGGACTGGGGCCAACGTCCTGACTTTC. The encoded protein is CATSRDGTGANVLTF.